The subject of this entry is one TCR beta chain. The data were produced by immunoSEQ multiplex PCR, yet TCRdb's version contains in-frame clones alone and is incomplete. Among around 100,000 clones, roughly 92% were seen once, and the ten largest hold approximately 1.5%. The CDR3 has 15 amino acids. V lost 8 bases and J 4 bases, leaving 19 bases between the germline ends. Germline lookup yields CDR1 MNHNS and CDR2 SASEGT. The data were taken from a study of T cell changes during pregnancy in multiple sclerosis. The sample consisted of peripheral blood, taken in the third trimester of pregnancy. The chain joins TRBV6-1 to TRBJ2-3; maybe TRBD1 (6 bases). The TCR was taken from a female donor with multiple sclerosis, enrolled in a pregnancy study. This CDR3 is CASGALRGSADTQYF. Written as DNA, the CDR3 is TGTGCCAGCGGAGCTCTCAGGGGATCCGCAGATACGCAGTATTTT.